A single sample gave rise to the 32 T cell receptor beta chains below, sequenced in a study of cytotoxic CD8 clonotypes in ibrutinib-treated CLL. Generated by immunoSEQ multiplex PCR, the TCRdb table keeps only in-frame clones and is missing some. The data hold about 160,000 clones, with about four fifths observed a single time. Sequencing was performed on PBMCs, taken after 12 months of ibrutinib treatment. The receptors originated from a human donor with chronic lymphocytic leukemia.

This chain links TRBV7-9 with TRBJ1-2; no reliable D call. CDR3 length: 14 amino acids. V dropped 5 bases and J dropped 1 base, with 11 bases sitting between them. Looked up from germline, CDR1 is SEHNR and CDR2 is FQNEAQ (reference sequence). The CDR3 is CASSLSHSNYGYTF. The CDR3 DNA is TGTGCCAGCAGCCTCTCTCACAGTAACTATGGCTACACCTTC.

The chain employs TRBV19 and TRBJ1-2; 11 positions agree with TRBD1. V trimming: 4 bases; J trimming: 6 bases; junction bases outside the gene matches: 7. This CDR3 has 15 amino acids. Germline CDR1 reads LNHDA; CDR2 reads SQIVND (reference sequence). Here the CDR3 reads CASSTWDRGVDGYTF. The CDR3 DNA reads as TGTGCCAGTAGTACCTGGGACAGGGGGGTAGATGGCTACACCTTC.

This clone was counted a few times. The CDR3 loop reads CASSLRTEGAKNIQYF. The CDR3 DNA sequence: TGTGCCAGCAGTCTCCGGACGGAAGGAGCCAAAAACATTCAGTACTTC. The chain recombines TRBV27 with TRBJ2-4; D unclear. The germline V and J ends were trimmed by 5 bases and 0 bases, with 14 bases remaining between them. Germline-derived CDR1 and CDR2 are MNHEY and SMNVEV (reference sequence). The CDR3 spans 16 residues.

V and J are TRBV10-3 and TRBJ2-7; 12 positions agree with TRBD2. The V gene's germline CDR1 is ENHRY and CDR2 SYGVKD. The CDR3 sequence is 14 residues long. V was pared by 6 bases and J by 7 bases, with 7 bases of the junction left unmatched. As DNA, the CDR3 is TGTGCCATCAGATCCGGGACTAGCGGGCCAGAGCAGTACTTC. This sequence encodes CAIRSGTSGPEQYF.

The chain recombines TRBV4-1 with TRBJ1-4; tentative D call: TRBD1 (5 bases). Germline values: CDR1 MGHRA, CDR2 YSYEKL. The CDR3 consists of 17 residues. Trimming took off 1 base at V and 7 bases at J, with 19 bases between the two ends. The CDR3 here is CASSQVTGARGGEKLFF. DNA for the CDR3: TGCGCCAGCAGCCAAGTAACAGGTGCCCGCGGGGGTGAAAAACTGTTTTTT.

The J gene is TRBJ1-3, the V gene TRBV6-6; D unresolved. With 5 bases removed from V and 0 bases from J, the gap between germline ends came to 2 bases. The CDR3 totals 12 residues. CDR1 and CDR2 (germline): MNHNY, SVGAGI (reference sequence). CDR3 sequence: CASSASGNTIYF. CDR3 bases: TGTGCCAGCAGTGCCTCTGGAAACACCATATATTTT.

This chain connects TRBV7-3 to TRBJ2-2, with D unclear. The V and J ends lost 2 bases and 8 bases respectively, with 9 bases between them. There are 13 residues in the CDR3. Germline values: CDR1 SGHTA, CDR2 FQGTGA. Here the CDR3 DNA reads TGTGCCAGCAGCTTATCTTATAGGGGGGAGCTGTTTTTT. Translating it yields CASSLSYRGELFF.

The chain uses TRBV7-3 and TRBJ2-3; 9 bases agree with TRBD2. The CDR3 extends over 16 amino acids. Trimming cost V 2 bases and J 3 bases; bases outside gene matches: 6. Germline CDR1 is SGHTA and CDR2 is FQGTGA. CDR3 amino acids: CASSLGAGGPTDTQYF. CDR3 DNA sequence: TGTGCCAGCAGCTTAGGTGCGGGGGGGCCGACAGATACGCAGTATTTT.

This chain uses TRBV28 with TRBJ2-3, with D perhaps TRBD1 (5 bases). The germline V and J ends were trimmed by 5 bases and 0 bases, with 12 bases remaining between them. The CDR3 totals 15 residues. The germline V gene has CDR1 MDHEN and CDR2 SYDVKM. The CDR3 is CASSSLGVSTDTQYF. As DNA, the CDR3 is TGTGCCAGCAGTAGTCTAGGGGTTAGCACAGATACGCAGTATTTT.

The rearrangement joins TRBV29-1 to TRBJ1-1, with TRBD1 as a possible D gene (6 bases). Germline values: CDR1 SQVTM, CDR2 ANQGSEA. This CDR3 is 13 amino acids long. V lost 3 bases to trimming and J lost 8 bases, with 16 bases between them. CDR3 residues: CSVDRGAGMEAFF. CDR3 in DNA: TGCAGCGTTGATAGGGGGGCAGGAATGGAAGCTTTCTTT.

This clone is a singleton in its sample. The CDR3 loop is CASSEGGVTTEAFF. CDR3 nucleotide sequence: TGTGCCAGCAGTGAAGGGGGGGTGACCACTGAAGCTTTCTTT. V usage is TRBV6-1 and J usage is TRBJ1-1; tentative D call: TRBD1 (5 bases). V was clipped by 1 base and J by 4 bases, with 10 bases between them. Per germline, CDR1 MNHNS and CDR2 SASEGT. This CDR3 contains 14 residues.

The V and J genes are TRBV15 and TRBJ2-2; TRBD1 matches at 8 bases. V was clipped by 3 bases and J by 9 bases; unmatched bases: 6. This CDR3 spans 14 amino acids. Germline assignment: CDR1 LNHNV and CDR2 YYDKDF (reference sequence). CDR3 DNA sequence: TGTGCCACCAGCAGGGACAGGGTCCACCGGGAGCTGTTTTTT. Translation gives CATSRDRVHRELFF.

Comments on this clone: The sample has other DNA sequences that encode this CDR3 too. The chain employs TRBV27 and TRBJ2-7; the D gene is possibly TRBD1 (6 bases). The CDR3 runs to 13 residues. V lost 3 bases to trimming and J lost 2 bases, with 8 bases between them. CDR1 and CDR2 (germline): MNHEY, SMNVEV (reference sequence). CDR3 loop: CASSLGQTYEQYF. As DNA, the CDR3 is TGTGCCAGCAGTTTGGGACAAACCTACGAGCAGTACTTC.

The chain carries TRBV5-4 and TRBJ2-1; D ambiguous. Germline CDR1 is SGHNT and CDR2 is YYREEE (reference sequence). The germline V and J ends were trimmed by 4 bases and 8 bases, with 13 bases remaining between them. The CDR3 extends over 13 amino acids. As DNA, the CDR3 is TGTGCCAGCAGCCTTGGCTCTAGAGATGAGCAGTTCTTC. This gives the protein CASSLGSRDEQFF.

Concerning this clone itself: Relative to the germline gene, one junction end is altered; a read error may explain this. The CDR3 bases are TGTGCCACCAGCAGAGATCCGGAGGGGGCTGAGGCTTTCTTT. This gives the protein CATSRDPEGAEAFF. The rearrangement joins TRBV15 to TRBJ1-1; 7 bases align to TRBD1. This CDR3 has 14 amino acids. CDR1 is LNHNV and CDR2 is YYDKDF in the germline V gene (reference sequence).

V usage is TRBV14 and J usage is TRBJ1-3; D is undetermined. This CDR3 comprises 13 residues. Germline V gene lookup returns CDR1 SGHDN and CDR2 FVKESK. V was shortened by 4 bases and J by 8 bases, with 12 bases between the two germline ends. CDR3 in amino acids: CASSPQYSHTIYF. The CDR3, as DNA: TGTGCCAGCAGCCCCCAATATAGCCACACCATATATTTT.

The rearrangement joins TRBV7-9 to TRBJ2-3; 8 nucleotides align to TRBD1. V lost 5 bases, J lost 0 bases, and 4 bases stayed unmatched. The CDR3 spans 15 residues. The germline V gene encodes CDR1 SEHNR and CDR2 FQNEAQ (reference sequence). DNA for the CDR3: TGTGCCAGCAGCCTCCGGACAGGGAGCACAGATACGCAGTATTTT. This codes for CASSLRTGSTDTQYF.

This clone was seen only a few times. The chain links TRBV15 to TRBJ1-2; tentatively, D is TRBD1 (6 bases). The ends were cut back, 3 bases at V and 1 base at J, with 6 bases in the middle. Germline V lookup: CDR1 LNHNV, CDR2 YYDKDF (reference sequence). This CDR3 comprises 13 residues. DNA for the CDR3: TGTGCCACCAGCAGGGACAGTAACTATGGCTACACCTTC. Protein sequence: CATSRDSNYGYTF.

CDR3 residues: CASSGPRALGYGYTF. The CDR3 nucleotides read TGTGCCAGCAGTGGACCCAGGGCCCTTGGATATGGCTACACCTTC. The gene calls are TRBV2 and TRBJ1-2, with D maybe TRBD1 (5 bases). V lost 4 bases and J lost 5, with 17 bases in between. The CDR3 is 15 amino acids. The germline V gene encodes CDR1 SNHLY and CDR2 FYNNEI. The full variable domain, in which reference TRBV2 and TRBJ1-2 provide the parts outside the CDR3, is EPEVTQTPSHQVTQMGQEVILRCVPISNHLYFYWYRQILGQKVEFLVSFYNNEISEKSEIFDDQFSVERPDGSNFTLKIRSTKLEDSAMYFCASSGPRALGYGYTFGSGTRLTVV.

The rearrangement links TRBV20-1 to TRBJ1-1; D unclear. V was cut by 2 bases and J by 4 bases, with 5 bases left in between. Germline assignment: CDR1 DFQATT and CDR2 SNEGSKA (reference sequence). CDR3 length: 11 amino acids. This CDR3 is CSARSTTEAFF. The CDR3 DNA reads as TGCAGTGCTAGATCCACCACTGAAGCTTTCTTT.

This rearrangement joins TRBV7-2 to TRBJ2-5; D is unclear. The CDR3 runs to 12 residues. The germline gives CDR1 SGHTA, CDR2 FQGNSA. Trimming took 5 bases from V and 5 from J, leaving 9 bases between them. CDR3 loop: CASSLGSETQYF. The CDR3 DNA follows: TGTGCCAGCAGCCTAGGTTCTGAGACCCAGTACTTC.

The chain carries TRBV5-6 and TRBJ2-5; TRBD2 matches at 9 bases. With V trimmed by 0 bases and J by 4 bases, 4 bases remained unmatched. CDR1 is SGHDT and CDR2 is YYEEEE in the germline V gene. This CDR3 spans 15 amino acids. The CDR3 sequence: CASSLGPSGIETQYF. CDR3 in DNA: TGTGCCAGCAGCTTGGGTCCTAGCGGGATAGAGACCCAGTACTTC.

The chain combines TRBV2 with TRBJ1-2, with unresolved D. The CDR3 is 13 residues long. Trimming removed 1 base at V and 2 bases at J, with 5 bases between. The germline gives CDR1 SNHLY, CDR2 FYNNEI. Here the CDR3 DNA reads TGTGCCAGCAGTGAAGGAGCAAACTATGGCTACACCTTC. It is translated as CASSEGANYGYTF.

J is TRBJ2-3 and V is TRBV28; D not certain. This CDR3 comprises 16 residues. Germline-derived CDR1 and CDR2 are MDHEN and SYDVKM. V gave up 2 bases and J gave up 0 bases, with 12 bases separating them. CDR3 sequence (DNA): TGTGCCAGCAGTTTACCCCAATCTACTAGCACAGATACGCAGTATTTT. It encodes CASSLPQSTSTDTQYF.

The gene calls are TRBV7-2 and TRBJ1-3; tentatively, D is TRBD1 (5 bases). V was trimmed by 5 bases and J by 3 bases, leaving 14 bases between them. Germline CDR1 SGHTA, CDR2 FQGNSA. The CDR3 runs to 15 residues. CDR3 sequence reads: CASSVSGARGNTIYF. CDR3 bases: TGTGCCAGCAGCGTTAGTGGGGCGCGTGGAAACACCATATATTTT.

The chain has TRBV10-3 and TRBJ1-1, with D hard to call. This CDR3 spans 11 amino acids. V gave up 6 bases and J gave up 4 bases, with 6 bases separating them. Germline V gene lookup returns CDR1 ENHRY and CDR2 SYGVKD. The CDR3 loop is CAIRIATEAFF. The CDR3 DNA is TGTGCCATCAGGATCGCCACTGAAGCTTTCTTT.

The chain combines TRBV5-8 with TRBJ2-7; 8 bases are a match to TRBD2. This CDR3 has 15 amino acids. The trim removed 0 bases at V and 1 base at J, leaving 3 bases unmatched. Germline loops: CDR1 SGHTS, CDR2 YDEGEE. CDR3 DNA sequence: TGTGCCAGCAGCTTGGTTAGCGGGGCGTCCTACGAGCAGTACTTC. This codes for CASSLVSGASYEQYF.

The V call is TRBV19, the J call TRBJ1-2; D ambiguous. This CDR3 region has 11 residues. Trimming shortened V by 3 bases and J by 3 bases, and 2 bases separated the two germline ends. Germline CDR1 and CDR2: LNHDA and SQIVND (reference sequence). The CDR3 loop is CASSIDYGYTF. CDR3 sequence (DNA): TGTGCCAGTAGTATTGACTATGGCTACACCTTC. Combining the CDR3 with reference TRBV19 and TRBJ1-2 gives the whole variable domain DGGITQSPKYLFRKEGQNVTLSCEQNLNHDAMYWYRQDPGQGLRLIYYSQIVNDFQKGDIAEGYSVSREKKESFPLTVTSAQKNPTAFYLCASSIDYGYTFGSGTRLTVV.

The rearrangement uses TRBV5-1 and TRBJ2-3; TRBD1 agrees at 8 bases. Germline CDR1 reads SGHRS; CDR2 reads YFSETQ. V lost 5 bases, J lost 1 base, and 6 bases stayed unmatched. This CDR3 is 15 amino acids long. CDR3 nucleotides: TGCGCCAGCAGGGGGACAGGAACCCGCACAGATACGCAGTATTTT. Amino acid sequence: CASRGTGTRTDTQYF.

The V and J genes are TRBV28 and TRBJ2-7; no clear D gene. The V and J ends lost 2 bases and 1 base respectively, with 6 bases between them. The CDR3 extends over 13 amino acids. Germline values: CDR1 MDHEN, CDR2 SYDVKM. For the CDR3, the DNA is TGTGCCAGCAGTTTAGGGCAGTCCTACGAGCAGTACTTC. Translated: CASSLGQSYEQYF. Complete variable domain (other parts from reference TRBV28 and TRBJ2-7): DVKVTQSSRYLVKRTGEKVFLECVQDMDHENMFWYRQDPGLGLRLIYFSYDVKMKEKGDIPEGYSVSREKKERFSLILESASTNQTSMYLCASSLGQSYEQYFGPGTRLTVT.

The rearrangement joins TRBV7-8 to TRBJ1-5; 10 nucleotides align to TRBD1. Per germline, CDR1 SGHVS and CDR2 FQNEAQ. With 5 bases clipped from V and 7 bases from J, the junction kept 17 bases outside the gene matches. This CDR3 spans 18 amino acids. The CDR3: CASSLRLVGTGERQPQHF. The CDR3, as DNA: TGTGCCAGCAGCCTACGTCTAGTGGGGACAGGGGAAAGGCAGCCCCAGCATTTT. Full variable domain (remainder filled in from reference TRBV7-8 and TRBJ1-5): GAGVSQSPRYKVAKRGQDVALRCDPISGHVSLFWYQQALGQGPEFLTYFQNEAQLDKSGLPSDRFFAERPEGSVSTLKIQRTQQEDSAVYLCASSLRLVGTGERQPQHFGDGTRLSIL.

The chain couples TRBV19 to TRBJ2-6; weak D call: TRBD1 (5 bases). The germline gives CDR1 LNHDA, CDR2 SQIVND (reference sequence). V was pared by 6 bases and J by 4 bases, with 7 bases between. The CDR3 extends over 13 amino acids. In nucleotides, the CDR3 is TGTGCCAGTAGAGGGGCAGGGGCCAACGTCCTGACTTTC. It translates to CASRGAGANVLTF.